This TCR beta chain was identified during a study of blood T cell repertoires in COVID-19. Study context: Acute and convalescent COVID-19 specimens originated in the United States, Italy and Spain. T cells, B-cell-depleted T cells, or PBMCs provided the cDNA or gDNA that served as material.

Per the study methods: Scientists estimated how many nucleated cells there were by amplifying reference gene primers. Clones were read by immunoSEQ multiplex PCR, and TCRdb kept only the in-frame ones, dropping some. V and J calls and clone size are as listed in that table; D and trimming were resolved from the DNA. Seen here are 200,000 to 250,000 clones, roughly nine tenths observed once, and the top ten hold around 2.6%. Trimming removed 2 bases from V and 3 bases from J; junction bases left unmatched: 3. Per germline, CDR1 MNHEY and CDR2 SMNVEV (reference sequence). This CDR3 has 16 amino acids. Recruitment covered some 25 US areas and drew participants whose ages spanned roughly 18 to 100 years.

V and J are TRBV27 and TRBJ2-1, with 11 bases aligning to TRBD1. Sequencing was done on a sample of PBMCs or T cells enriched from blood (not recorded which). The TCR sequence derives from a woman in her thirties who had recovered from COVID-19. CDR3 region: CASSLRGTGGYNEQFF. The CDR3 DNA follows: TGTGCCAGCAGTTTACGTGGGACAGGGGGCTACAATGAGCAGTTCTTC.